These 31 T cell receptor beta chains share one sample of origin, sequenced in a study of control samples from healthy donors and cancer patients. Data came from immunoSEQ multiplex PCR; TCRdb stores just in-frame clones and leaves some out. The sample contains approximately 160,000 clones, 75% to 95% of which appear only once. Sequenced input: blood. These TCRs come from a middle-aged woman in good health.

The gene calls are TRBV7-2 and TRBJ1-2; 8 bases agree with TRBD1. V lost 3 bases to trimming and J lost 8 bases; unmatched junction nucleotides: 20. The CDR3 loop spans 18 amino acids. CDR1 and CDR2 from the germline V gene are SGHTA and FQGNSA. The CDR3 DNA reads as TGTGCCAGCAGCTTGAACCCTGTTCCCGGGACAGGAATGGGGGGCTACACCTTC. This encodes CASSLNPVPGTGMGGYTF.

The chain links TRBV7-6 to TRBJ2-1; 13 bases agree with TRBD2. The CDR3 runs 17 residues. From germline, CDR1 is SGHVS and CDR2 FNYEAQ. The ends lost 5 bases at V and 4 bases at J; junction bases unmatched: 8. CDR3 sequence: CASSPTSGGHTYNEQFF. In DNA form, the CDR3 reads TGTGCCAGCAGCCCGACTAGCGGGGGGCATACGTACAATGAGCAGTTCTTC.

V usage is TRBV13 and J usage is TRBJ1-1; D not resolved. The germline CDR1 and CDR2 sequences are PRHDT and FYEKMQ (reference sequence). The V and J ends lost 3 bases and 7 bases respectively, with 6 bases between them. This CDR3 region has 11 residues. The chain's CDR3 is CASSFLGEAFF. The DNA of the CDR3 is TGTGCCAGCAGCTTCCTCGGTGAAGCTTTCTTT.

V gene TRBV19 combines with J gene TRBJ2-7; D unclear. Trimming took 6 bases from V and 0 from J, leaving 12 bases between them. Germline V gene lookup returns CDR1 LNHDA and CDR2 SQIVND (reference sequence). This CDR3 contains 14 residues. CDR3 in DNA: TGTGCCAGTAGCCTGACAAAAAGCTCCTACGAGCAGTACTTC. It is translated as CASSLTKSSYEQYF.

The chain links TRBV29-1 to TRBJ1-2, with D possibly matching TRBD1 (5 bases). The CDR3 is 11 amino acids. Germline values: CDR1 SQVTM, CDR2 ANQGSEA. V was shortened by 6 bases and J by 2 bases, with 7 bases between the two germline ends. As DNA, the CDR3 is TGCAGCGTGCGGGGGAACTATGGCTACACCTTC. This encodes CSVRGNYGYTF.

The V and J genes are TRBV5-5 and TRBJ2-5; D is unclear. Germline V gene sequence: CDR1 SGHKS, CDR2 YYEKEE (reference sequence). This CDR3 is built from 12 residues. Deletions cut 1 base from V and 2 bases from J, with 3 bases between. In DNA form, the CDR3 reads TGTGCCAGCAGCTTGCCGCAAGAGACCCAGTACTTC. This gives the protein CASSLPQETQYF.

The chain combines TRBV4-1 with TRBJ1-1; D is possibly TRBD1 (5 bases). The germline CDR1 and CDR2 sequences are MGHRA and YSYEKL. This CDR3 is built from 16 residues. Trimming removed 4 bases at V and 10 bases at J, with 25 bases between. The CDR3 sequence: CASSREGVLSGSRAFF. Written as DNA, the CDR3 is TGCGCCAGCAGCCGCGAAGGGGTCCTCTCTGGAAGTCGAGCTTTCTTT.

This clone came up a few times. This chain links TRBV7-9 with TRBJ1-6; D might be TRBD1 (5 bases). The CDR3 has 15 residues. V shed 2 bases and J shed 4 bases, with 9 bases lying between them. Per germline, CDR1 SEHNR and CDR2 FQNEAQ (reference sequence). The DNA for the CDR3 is TGTGCCAGCAGCTTATCTGGGGGGTATAATTCACCCCTCCACTTT. Translating gives CASSLSGGYNSPLHF.

The chain links TRBV11-2 to TRBJ1-6; perhaps TRBD1 as D (6 bases). This CDR3 has 16 amino acids. Trimming shortened V by 4 bases and J by 9 bases, and 19 bases separated the two germline ends. CDR1 is SGHAT and CDR2 is FQNNGV in the germline V gene. DNA of the CDR3: TGTGCCAGCAGCTGGGGGGCGGCGGGGCAGGGTTCACCCCTCCACTTT. Protein: CASSWGAAGQGSPLHF.

The genes are TRBV27 and TRBJ1-2; D unresolved. Germline V lookup: CDR1 MNHEY, CDR2 SMNVEV (reference sequence). The CDR3 runs 15 residues. V lost 0 bases and J 4 bases, leaving 12 bases between the germline ends. In DNA form, the CDR3 reads TGTGCCAGCAGTTTATCTTCGGGCAGCCCCTATGGCTACACCTTC. Residues: CASSLSSGSPYGYTF.

The chain recombines TRBV7-2 with TRBJ2-5, with D perhaps being TRBD1 or TRBD2 (6 bases each). V was cut by 5 bases and J by 7 bases, with 17 bases left in between. Looked up from germline, CDR1 is SGHTA and CDR2 is FQGNSA. The CDR3 loop spans 14 amino acids. DNA of the CDR3: TGTGCCAGCAGCGCGTCCGGGGGCGTAGGGACCCAGTACTTC. Translated, it gives CASSASGGVGTQYF.

The V and J genes are TRBV11-2 and TRBJ1-1; D ambiguous. This CDR3 spans 11 amino acids. The ends were cut back, 1 base at V and 11 bases at J, with 8 bases in the middle. Germline loops: CDR1 SGHAT, CDR2 FQNNGV. CDR3 nucleotide sequence: TGTGCCAGCAGCTTAGCCCTGGGGGCTTTCTTT. It is translated as CASSLALGAFF.

This clone was counted once. The genes are TRBV1 and TRBJ2-7; the table's TRBD1 call for D was not verified on the DNA. TRBV1 is a recognized pseudogene. This CDR3 has 14 residues. DNA for the CDR3: TGCACCAGCAGCCAGGGGACAGCCACCTACGAGCAGTACTTC. Protein: CTSSQGTATYEQYF.

The chain joins TRBV15 to TRBJ2-1; 7 bases are shared with TRBD1. V was pared by 4 bases and J by 3 bases, with 3 bases of the junction left unmatched. The CDR3 length is 14 residues. The V gene's germline CDR1 is LNHNV and CDR2 YYDKDF (reference sequence). The CDR3 loop is CATSMHRGYNEQFF. CDR3 DNA: TGTGCCACCAGCATGCACAGGGGCTACAATGAGCAGTTCTTC.

The chain recombines TRBV5-1 with TRBJ2-2, with D perhaps matching TRBD2 (5 bases). V was shortened by 0 bases and J by 4 bases, with 22 bases between the two germline ends. Germline CDR1 is SGHRS and CDR2 is YFSETQ. The CDR3 extends over 19 amino acids. The CDR3 DNA follows: TGCGCCAGCAGCTTGGCCCCCCCCTCGTTGAGCCGGGGCACCGGGGAGCTGTTTTTT. Translation gives CASSLAPPSLSRGTGELFF.

This rearrangement joins TRBV2 to TRBJ2-1; the D gene is possibly TRBD1 (5 bases). CDR3 length: 13 residues. The V gene lost 10 bases and the J gene lost 5 bases, with 15 bases spanning the gap. Germline V gives CDR1 SNHLY, CDR2 FYNNEI. CDR3 nucleotide sequence: TGTGCCACAAGAAGACAGATAGACAATGAGCAGTTCTTC. This encodes CATRRQIDNEQFF. The full variable domain, rest sourced from reference TRBV2 and TRBJ2-1, is EPEVTQTPSHQVTQMGQEVILRCVPISNHLYFYWYRQILGQKVEFLVSFYNNEISEKSEIFDDQFSVERPDGSNFTLKIRSTKLEDSAMYFCATRRQIDNEQFFGPGTRLTVL.

The gene calls are TRBV7-2 and TRBJ1-3, with TRBD1 as a possible D gene (6 bases). Germline assignment: CDR1 SGHTA and CDR2 FQGNSA. This CDR3 is built from 15 residues. The ends were cut back, 5 bases at V and 3 bases at J, with 14 bases in the middle. This CDR3 is CASSLSGTFGNTIYF. CDR3 DNA sequence: TGTGCCAGCAGCCTATCCGGGACATTTGGAAACACCATATATTTT.

This clone was detected a few times. The chain combines TRBV27 with TRBJ2-7; a possible D gene is TRBD1 (5 bases). Looked up from germline, CDR1 is MNHEY and CDR2 is SMNVEV (reference sequence). V was pared by 5 bases and J by 4 bases, with 12 bases between. CDR3 length: 13 residues. Here the CDR3 DNA reads TGTGCCAGCAGTCACAGGTCACCTTACGAGCAGTACTTC. Amino acid sequence: CASSHRSPYEQYF.

Concerning this clone: The identical CDR3 is also encoded by other nucleotide sequences in the sample. The chain links TRBV3-1 (or the pseudogene TRBV3-2) to TRBJ2-5; D gene ambiguous. The germline gives CDR1 LGHDT, CDR2 YNNKEL (reference sequence). Between the trimmed V and J ends, which lost 1 base and 5 bases, there was a span of 2 bases. The CDR3 has 11 residues. For the CDR3, the DNA is TGTGCCAGCAGCCAAGGGGAGACCCAGTACTTC. It codes for CASSQGETQYF.

The gene calls are TRBV3-1 (or the pseudogene TRBV3-2) and TRBJ1-1; the D gene is possibly TRBD1 (5 bases). This CDR3 has 14 amino acids. The germline CDR1 and CDR2 sequences are LGHDT and YNNKEL (reference sequence). Trimming took off 5 bases at V and 2 bases at J, with 12 bases between the two ends. As DNA, the CDR3 is TGTGCCAGCAGCAATAGGGGAGGAAACACTGAAGCTTTCTTT. Its translation: CASSNRGGNTEAFF.

The V call is TRBV4-1, the J call TRBJ2-1; 9 positions match TRBD2. The CDR3 extends over 15 amino acids. CDR1 and CDR2 from the germline V gene are MGHRA and YSYEKL. Trimming at V came to 0 bases and at J to 10 bases, leaving 7 bases not matched to a gene. The CDR3 loop is CASSQDSSGGWEQFF. The CDR3 DNA reads TGCGCCAGCAGCCAAGATTCGAGCGGGGGGTGGGAGCAGTTCTTC.

The DNA for the CDR3 is TGCGCCAGCAGCTTGGCCAGCGATAATTCACCCCTCCACTTT. Protein product: CASSLASDNSPLHF. The chain employs TRBV5-1 and TRBJ1-6; D remains ambiguous. The CDR3 runs 14 residues. Trimming took 0 bases from V and 5 from J, leaving 6 bases between them. Germline CDR1 is SGHRS and CDR2 is YFSETQ.

Here the CDR3 reads CASSVGPIARQLSGNTIYF. The CDR3 region has the DNA TGTGCCAGCAGTGTAGGTCCCATAGCTCGACAGCTCTCTGGAAACACCATATATTTT. The chain couples TRBV6-1 to TRBJ1-3, with D perhaps TRBD1 (5 bases). From germline, CDR1 is MNHNS and CDR2 SASEGT. V dropped 4 bases and J dropped 0 bases, with 22 bases sitting between them. This CDR3 contains 19 residues.

The rearrangement links TRBV5-1 to TRBJ1-1, with 8 bases that match TRBD1. The length of the CDR3 is 14 residues. Per the germline V gene, CDR1 is SGHRS and CDR2 is YFSETQ. Unmatched junction bases numbered 6, after V lost 5 bases and J lost 3 bases. The CDR3 sequence is CASRLQGADTEAFF. For the CDR3, the DNA is TGCGCCAGCAGACTCCAGGGGGCGGACACTGAAGCTTTCTTT.

The chain is built from TRBV3-1 (or the pseudogene TRBV3-2) and TRBJ1-1; 9 nucleotides align to TRBD1. CDR1 and CDR2 (germline): LGHDT, YNNKEL (reference sequence). There are 14 residues in the CDR3. J gave up 1 base and V 4 bases, and 1 base lay outside the gene matches. CDR3 loop: CASSPGQGNTEAFF. The CDR3 DNA is TGTGCCAGCAGCCCGGGACAGGGGAACACTGAAGCTTTCTTT.

This clone was seen a handful of times. The V call is TRBV2, the J call TRBJ1-1; unclear D gene. The V gene lost 3 bases and the J gene lost 11 bases, with 10 bases spanning the gap. The CDR3 has 11 amino acids. CDR1 is SNHLY and CDR2 is FYNNEI in the germline V gene. CDR3 sequence: CASSEVNWAFF. CDR3 nucleotide sequence: TGTGCCAGCAGTGAGGTTAATTGGGCTTTCTTT.

The chain couples TRBV27 to TRBJ1-6; 7 bases match TRBD1. After removal of 2 bases from V and 10 bases from J, the junction contained 5 bases not matched to a gene. Germline V CDR1 and CDR2: MNHEY, SMNVEV (reference sequence). The CDR3 has 14 amino acids. The CDR3 spells CASSLDRVGSPLHF. CDR3 DNA: TGTGCCAGCAGTTTAGACAGGGTGGGCTCACCCCTCCACTTT.

The chain employs TRBV18 and TRBJ1-1; tentative D call: TRBD1 (6 bases). The CDR3 runs 15 residues. From germline, CDR1 is KGHSH and CDR2 LQKENI. Trimming cost V 2 bases and J 2 bases, with 12 bases left between them. CDR3 nucleotide sequence: TGTGCCAGCTCACCAAATGGACAGATAAACACTGAAGCTTTCTTT. Translation: CASSPNGQINTEAFF.

The V gene is TRBV6-5, the J gene TRBJ1-5; tentatively, D is TRBD1 (6 bases). The germline V gene encodes CDR1 MNHEY and CDR2 SVGAGI. V lost 6 bases and J 7 bases, leaving 19 bases between the germline ends. CDR3 size: 15 residues. CDR3 sequence: CASSPEGGARQPQHF. In nucleotides, the CDR3 is TGTGCCAGCAGCCCCGAGGGGGGGGCAAGGCAGCCCCAGCATTTT.

CDR3: CASSNKFGMNEQFF. The CDR3 DNA reads as TGTGCCAGCAGCAACAAGTTCGGAATGAATGAGCAGTTCTTC. The rearrangement uses TRBV3-1 (or the pseudogene TRBV3-2) and TRBJ2-1; the D is unclear. V was clipped by 5 bases and J by 7 bases, with 15 bases between them. The CDR3 has 14 amino acids. Germline V gene lookup returns CDR1 LGHDT and CDR2 YNNKEL (reference sequence).

This clone was seen just once. The chain uses TRBV7-9 and TRBJ1-1; D gene unclear. The CDR3 spans 14 residues. The germline V gene has CDR1 SEHNR and CDR2 FQNEAQ (reference sequence). The V end was cut by 5 bases, the J end by 0 bases, with 10 bases between. The CDR3 reads CASSPARVNTEAFF. CDR3 nucleotides: TGTGCCAGCAGCCCCGCCCGGGTGAACACTGAAGCTTTCTTT.